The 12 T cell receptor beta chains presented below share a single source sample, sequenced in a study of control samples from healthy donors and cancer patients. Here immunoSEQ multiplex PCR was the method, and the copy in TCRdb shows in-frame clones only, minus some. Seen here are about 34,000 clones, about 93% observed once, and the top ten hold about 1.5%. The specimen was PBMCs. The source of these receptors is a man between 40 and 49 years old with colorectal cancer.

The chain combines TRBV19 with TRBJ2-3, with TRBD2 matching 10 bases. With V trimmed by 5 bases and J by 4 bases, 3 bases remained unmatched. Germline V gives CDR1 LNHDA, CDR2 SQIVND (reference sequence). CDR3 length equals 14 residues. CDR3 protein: CASSLAGDPDTQYF. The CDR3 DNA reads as TGTGCCAGTAGTCTAGCGGGAGATCCAGATACGCAGTATTTT. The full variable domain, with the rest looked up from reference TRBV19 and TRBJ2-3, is DGGITQSPKYLFRKEGQNVTLSCEQNLNHDAMYWYRQDPGQGLRLIYYSQIVNDFQKGDIAEGYSVSREKKESFPLTVTSAQKNPTAFYLCASSLAGDPDTQYFGPGTRLTVL.

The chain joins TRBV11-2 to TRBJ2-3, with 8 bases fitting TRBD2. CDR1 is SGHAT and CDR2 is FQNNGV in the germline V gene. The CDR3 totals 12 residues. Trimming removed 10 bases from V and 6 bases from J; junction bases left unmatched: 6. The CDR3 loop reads CAIAGGADTQYF. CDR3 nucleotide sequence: TGTGCCATCGCGGGGGGCGCCGATACGCAGTATTTT. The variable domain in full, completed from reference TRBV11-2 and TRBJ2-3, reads EAGVAQSPRYKIIEKRQSVAFWCNPISGHATLYWYQQILGQGPKLLIQFQNNGVVDDSQLPKDRFSAERLKGVDSTLKIQPAKLEDSAVYLCAIAGGADTQYFGPGTRLTVL.

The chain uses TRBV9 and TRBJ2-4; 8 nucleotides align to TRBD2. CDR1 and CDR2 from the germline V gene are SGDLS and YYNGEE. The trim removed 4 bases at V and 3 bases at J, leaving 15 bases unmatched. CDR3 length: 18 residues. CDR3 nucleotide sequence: TGTGCCAGCAGCTTAAGTGGTAATGCGGGGGGTAACAAAAACATTCAGTACTTC. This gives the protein CASSLSGNAGGNKNIQYF.

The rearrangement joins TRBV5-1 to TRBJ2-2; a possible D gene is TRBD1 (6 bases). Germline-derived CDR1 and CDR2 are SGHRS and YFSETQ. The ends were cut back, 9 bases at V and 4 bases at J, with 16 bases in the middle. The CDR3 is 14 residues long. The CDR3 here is CATSGQGPTGELFF. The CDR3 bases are TGCGCCACCTCGGGGCAGGGGCCCACCGGGGAGCTGTTTTTT.

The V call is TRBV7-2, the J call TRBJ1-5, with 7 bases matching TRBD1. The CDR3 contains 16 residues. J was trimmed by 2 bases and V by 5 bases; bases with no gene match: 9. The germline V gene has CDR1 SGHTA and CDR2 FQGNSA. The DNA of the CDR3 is TGTGCCAGCAGCCTGGGTGGGGACAGCCGCAATCAGCCCCAGCATTTT. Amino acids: CASSLGGDSRNQPQHF.

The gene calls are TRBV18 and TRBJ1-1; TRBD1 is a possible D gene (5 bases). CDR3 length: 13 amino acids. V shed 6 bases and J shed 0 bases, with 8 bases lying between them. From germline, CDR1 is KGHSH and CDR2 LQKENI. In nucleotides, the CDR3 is TGTGCCAGCTCCGGGGGGATGAACACTGAAGCTTTCTTT. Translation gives CASSGGMNTEAFF.

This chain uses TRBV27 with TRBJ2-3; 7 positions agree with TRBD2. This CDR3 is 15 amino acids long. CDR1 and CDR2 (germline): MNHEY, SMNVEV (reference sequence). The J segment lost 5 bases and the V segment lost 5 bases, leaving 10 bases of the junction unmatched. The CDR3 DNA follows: TGTGCCAGCAGTGCAGATCAGCGGGGTCGAGATACGCAGTATTTT. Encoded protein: CASSADQRGRDTQYF.

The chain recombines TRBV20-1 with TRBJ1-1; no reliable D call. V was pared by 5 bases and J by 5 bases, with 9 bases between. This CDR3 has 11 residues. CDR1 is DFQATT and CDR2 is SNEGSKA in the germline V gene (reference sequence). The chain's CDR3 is CSAAIQTEAFF. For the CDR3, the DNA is TGCAGTGCTGCGATACAAACTGAAGCTTTCTTT.

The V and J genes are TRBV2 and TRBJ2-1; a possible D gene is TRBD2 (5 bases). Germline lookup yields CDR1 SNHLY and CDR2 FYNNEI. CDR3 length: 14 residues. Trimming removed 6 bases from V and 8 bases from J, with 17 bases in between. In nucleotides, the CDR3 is TGTGCCAGCAGCCCGTTACTAGTAACGTATGAGCAGTTCTTC. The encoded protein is CASSPLLVTYEQFF.

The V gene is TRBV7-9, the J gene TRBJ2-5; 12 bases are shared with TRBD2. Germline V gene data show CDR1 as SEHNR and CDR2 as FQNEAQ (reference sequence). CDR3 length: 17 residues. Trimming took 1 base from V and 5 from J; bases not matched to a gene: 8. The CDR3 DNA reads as TGTGCCAGCAGCTTAGAAGAAGGACTAGCGGGGATGGAGACCCAGTACTTC. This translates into CASSLEEGLAGMETQYF.

The CDR3 DNA reads TGCGCCAGCAGCCTGGAGGTCACAGGAAGGGGCGAGCAGTACTTC. Its translation is CASSLEVTGRGEQYF. The chain couples TRBV4-1 to TRBJ2-7, with D possibly being TRBD1 or TRBD2 (5 bases each). Germline assignment: CDR1 MGHRA and CDR2 YSYEKL. The CDR3 length is 15 residues. The V end was cut by 4 bases, the J end by 6 bases, with 19 bases between.

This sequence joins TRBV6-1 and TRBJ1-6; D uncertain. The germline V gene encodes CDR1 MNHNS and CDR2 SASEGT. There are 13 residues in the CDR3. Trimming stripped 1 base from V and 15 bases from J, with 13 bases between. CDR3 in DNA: TGTGCCAGCAGTGAAGGTTCTGTAGCCGGCCTCCACTTT. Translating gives CASSEGSVAGLHF.